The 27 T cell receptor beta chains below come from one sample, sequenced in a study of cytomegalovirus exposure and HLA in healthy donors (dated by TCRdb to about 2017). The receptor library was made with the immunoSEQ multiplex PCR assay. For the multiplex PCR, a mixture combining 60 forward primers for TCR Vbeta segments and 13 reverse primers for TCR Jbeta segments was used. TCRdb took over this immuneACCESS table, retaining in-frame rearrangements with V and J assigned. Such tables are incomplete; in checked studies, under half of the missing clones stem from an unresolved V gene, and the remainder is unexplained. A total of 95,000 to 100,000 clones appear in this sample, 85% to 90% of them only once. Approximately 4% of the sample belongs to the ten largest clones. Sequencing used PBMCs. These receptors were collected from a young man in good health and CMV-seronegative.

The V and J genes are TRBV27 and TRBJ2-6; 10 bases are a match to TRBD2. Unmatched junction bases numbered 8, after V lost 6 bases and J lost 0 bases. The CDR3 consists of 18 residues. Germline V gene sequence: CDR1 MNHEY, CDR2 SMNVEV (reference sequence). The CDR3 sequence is CASSIIGLAVSGANVLTF. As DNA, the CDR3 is TGTGCCAGCAGCATAATCGGACTAGCGGTCTCTGGGGCCAACGTCCTGACTTTC.

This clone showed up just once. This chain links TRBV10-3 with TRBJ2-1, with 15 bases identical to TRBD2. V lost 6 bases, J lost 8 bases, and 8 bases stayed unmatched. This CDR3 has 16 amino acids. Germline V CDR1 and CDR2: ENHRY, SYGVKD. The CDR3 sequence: CAIRGLAGGLGDEQFF. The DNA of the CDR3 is TGTGCCATCAGGGGACTAGCGGGGGGCCTTGGGGATGAGCAGTTCTTC.

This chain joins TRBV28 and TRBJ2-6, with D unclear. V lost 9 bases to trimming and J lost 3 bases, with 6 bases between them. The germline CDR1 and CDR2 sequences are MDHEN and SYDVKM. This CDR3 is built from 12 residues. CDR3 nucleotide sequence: TGTGCCAGTCGGGTTGGGGCCAACGTCCTGACTTTC. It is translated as CASRVGANVLTF.

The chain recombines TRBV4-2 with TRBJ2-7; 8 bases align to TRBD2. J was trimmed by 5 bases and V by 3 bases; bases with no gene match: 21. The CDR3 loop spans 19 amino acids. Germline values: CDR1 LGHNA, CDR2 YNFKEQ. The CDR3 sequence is CASSQPLKRWREVTNEQYF. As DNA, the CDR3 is TGTGCCAGCAGCCAGCCTCTCAAAAGATGGCGGGAGGTCACTAACGAGCAGTACTTC.

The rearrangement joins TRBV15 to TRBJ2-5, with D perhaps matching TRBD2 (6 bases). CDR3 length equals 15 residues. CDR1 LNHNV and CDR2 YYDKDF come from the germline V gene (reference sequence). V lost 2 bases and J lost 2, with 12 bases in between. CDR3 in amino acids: CATSRSPGEQETQYF. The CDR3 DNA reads TGTGCCACCAGCAGATCCCCGGGGGAACAAGAGACCCAGTACTTC.

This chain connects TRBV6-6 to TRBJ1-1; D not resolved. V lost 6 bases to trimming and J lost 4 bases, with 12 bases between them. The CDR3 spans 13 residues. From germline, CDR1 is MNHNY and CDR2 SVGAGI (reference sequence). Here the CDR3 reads CASRPRAGTEAFF. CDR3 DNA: TGTGCCAGCAGACCTCGTGCGGGCACTGAAGCTTTCTTT.

The CDR3 DNA reads as TGTGCCAGCGGACAGGGACACTTTGGCTCTGAAGCTTTCTTT. Amino acids: CASGQGHFGSEAFF. The chain joins TRBV5-6 to TRBJ1-1, with 8 nucleotides matching TRBD1. After removal of 7 bases from V and 6 bases from J, the junction contained 11 bases not matched to a gene. The length of the CDR3 is 14 residues. The V gene's germline CDR1 is SGHDT and CDR2 YYEEEE.

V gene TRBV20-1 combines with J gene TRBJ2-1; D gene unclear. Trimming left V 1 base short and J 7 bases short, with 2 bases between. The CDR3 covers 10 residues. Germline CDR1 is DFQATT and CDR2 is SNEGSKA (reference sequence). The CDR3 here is CSARANEQFF. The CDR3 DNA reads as TGCAGTGCTAGAGCTAATGAGCAGTTCTTC.

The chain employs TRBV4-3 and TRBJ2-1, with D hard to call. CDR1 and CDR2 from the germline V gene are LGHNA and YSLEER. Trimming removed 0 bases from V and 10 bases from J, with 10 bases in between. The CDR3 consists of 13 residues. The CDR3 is CASSQERVSEQFF. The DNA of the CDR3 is TGCGCCAGCAGCCAAGAACGAGTTTCCGAGCAGTTCTTC.

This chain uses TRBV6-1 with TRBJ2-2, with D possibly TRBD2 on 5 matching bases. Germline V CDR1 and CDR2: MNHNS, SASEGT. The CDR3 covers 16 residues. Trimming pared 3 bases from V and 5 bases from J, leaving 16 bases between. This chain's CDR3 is CASSDRNTPGTGELFF. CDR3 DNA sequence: TGTGCCAGCAGTGACCGAAACACTCCGGGGACCGGGGAGCTGTTTTTT.

As DNA, the CDR3 is TGTGCCAGCAGTCCACCCCCGGGGTCCTACGAGCAGTACTTC. This gives the protein CASSPPPGSYEQYF. This rearrangement joins TRBV28 to TRBJ2-7; TRBD2 might be the D (5 bases). The CDR3 contains 14 residues. Between the trimmed V and J ends, which lost 5 bases and 1 base, there was a span of 12 bases. In germline, CDR1 is MDHEN, CDR2 SYDVKM.

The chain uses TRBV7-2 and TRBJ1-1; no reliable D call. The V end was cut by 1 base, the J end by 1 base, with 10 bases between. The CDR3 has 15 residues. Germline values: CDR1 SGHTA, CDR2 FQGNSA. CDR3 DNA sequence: TGTGCCAGCAGCTTAGTCGCACAGACGAACACTGAAGCTTTCTTT. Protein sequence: CASSLVAQTNTEAFF. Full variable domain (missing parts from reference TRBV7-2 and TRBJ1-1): GAGVSQSPSNKVTEKGKDVELRCDPISGHTALYWYRQSLGQGLEFLIYFQGNSAPDKSGLPSDRFSAERTGGSVSTLTIQRTQQEDSAVYLCASSLVAQTNTEAFFGQGTRLTVV.

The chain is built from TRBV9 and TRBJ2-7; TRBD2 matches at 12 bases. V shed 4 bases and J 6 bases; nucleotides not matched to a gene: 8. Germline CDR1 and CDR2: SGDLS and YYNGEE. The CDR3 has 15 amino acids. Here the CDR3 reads CASSPRLAGVSEQYF. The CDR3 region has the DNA TGTGCCAGCAGCCCGAGACTAGCGGGAGTCTCCGAGCAGTACTTC.

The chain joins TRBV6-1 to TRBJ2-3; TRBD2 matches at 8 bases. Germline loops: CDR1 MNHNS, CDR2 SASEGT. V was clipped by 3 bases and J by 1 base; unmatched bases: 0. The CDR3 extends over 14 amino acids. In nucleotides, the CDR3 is TGTGCCAGCAGTGAGACTAGCGGCACAGATACGCAGTATTTT. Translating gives CASSETSGTDTQYF.

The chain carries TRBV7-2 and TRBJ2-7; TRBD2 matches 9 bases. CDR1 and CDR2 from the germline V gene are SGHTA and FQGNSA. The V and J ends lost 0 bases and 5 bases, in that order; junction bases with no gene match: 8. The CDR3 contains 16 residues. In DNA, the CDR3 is TGTGCCAGCAGCTTAGCGGCGGCTAGCGGGGCCCACGAGCAGTACTTC. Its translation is CASSLAAASGAHEQYF. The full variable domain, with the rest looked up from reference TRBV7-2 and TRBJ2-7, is GAGVSQSPSNKVTEKGKDVELRCDPISGHTALYWYRQSLGQGLEFLIYFQGNSAPDKSGLPSDRFSAERTGGSVSTLTIQRTQQEDSAVYLCASSLAAASGAHEQYFGPGTRLTVT.

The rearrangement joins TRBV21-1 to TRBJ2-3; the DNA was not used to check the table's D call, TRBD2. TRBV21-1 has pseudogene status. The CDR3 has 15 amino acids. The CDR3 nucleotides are TGTGCCAGCAGAAGGCGGGGCAGGAGGACAGATACGCAGTATTTT. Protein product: CASRRRGRRTDTQYF.

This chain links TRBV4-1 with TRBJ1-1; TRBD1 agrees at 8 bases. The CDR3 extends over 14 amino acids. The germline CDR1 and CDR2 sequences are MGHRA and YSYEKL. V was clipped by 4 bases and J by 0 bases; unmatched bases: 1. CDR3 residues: CASSPGQVNTEAFF. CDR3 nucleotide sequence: TGCGCCAGCAGCCCGGGACAGGTGAACACTGAAGCTTTCTTT.

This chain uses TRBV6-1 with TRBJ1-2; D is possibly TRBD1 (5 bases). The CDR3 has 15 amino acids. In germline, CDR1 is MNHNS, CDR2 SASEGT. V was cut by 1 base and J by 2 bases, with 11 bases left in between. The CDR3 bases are TGTGCCAGCAGTGAAGGACAGTCTATCAACTATGGCTACACCTTC. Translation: CASSEGQSINYGYTF.

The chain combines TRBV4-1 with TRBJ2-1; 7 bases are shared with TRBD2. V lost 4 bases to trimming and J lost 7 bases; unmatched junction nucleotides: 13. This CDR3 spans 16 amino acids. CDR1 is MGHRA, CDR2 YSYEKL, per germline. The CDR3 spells CASSRLADIGRNEQFF. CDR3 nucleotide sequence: TGCGCCAGCAGCCGGCTAGCGGACATCGGACGGAATGAGCAGTTCTTC.

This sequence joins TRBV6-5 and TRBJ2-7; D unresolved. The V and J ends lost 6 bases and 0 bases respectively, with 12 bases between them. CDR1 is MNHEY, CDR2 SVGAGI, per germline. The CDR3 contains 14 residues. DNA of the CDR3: TGTGCCAGCAGCCTGGAGATTAGCTCCTACGAGCAGTACTTC. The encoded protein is CASSLEISSYEQYF.

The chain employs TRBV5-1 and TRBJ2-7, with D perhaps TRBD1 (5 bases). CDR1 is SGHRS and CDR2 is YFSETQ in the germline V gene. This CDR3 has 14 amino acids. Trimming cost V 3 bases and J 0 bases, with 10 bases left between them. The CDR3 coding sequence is TGCGCCAGCAGCTCTAGGACATACTCCTACGAGCAGTACTTC. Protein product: CASSSRTYSYEQYF.

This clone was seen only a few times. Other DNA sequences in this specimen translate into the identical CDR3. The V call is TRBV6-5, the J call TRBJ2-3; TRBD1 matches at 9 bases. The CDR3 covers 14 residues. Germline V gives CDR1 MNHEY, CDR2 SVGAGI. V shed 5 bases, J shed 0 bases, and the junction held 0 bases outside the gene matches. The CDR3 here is CASSGTGSTDTQYF. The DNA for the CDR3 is TGTGCCAGCAGTGGGACAGGGAGCACAGATACGCAGTATTTT.

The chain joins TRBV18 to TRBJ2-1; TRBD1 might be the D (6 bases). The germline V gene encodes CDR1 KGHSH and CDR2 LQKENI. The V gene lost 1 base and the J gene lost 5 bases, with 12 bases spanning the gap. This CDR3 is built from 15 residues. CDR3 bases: TGTGCCAGCTCACCACGCAGGGGAGTCGACAATGAGCAGTTCTTC. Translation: CASSPRRGVDNEQFF.

CDR3 residues: CASSYYRDRTAGELFF. The CDR3 region has the DNA TGCGCCAGCAGTTACTACCGGGACAGGACGGCCGGGGAGCTGTTTTTT. The chain recombines TRBV4-1 with TRBJ2-2; 8 bases line up with TRBD1. Germline CDR1 reads MGHRA; CDR2 reads YSYEKL. V shed 6 bases, J shed 6 bases, and the junction held 12 bases outside the gene matches. CDR3 length: 16 amino acids.

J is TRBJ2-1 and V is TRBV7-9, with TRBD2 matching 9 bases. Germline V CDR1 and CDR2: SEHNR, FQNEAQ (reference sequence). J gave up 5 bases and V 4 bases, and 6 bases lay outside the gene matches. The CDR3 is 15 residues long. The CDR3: CASSSSGGKNNEQFF. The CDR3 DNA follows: TGTGCCAGCAGCTCGAGCGGGGGGAAAAACAATGAGCAGTTCTTC.

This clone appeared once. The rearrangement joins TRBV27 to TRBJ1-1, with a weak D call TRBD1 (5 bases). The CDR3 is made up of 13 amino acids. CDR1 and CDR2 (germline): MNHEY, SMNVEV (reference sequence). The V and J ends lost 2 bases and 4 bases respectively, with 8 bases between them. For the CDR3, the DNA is TGTGCCAGCAGTTTAAGGGGATCCACTGAAGCTTTCTTT. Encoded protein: CASSLRGSTEAFF.

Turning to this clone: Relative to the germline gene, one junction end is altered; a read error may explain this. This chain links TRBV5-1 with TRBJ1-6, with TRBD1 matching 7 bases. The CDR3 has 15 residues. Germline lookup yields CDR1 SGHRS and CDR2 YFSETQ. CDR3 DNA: TGCGCCAGCTGCTTTTCCGGGACAGATAATTCACCCCTCCACTTT. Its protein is CASCFSGTDNSPLHF.